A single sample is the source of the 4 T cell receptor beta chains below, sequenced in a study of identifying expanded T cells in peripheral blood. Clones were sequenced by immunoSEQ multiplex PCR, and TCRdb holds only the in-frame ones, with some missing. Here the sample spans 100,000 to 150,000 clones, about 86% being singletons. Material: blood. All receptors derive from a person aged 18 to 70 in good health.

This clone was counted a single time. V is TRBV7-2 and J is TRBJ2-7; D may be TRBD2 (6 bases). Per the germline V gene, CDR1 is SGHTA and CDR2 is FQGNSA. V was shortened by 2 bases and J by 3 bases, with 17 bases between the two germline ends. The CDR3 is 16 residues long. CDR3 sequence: CASSLSPPRRDYEQYF. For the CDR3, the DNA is TGTGCCAGCAGCTTAAGCCCCCCCCGGAGGGACTACGAGCAGTACTTC.

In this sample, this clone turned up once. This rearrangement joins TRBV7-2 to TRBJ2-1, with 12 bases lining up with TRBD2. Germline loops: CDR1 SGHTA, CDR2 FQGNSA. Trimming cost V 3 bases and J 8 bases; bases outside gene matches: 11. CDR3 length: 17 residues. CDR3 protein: CASSFPLAGGPDDEQFF. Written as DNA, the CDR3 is TGTGCCAGCAGCTTTCCTCTAGCGGGGGGGCCTGATGATGAGCAGTTCTTC.

CDR3 in DNA: TGTGCCAGTAGTATAGGGGGGGGCCCCTTTTTTGGAAAACTGTTTTTT. Amino acids: CASSIGGGPFFGKLFF. The rearrangement joins TRBV19 to TRBJ1-4; tentatively, D is TRBD1 (6 bases). With 1 base removed from V and 10 bases from J, the gap between germline ends came to 19 bases. From germline, CDR1 is LNHDA and CDR2 SQIVND (reference sequence). The CDR3 spans 16 residues.

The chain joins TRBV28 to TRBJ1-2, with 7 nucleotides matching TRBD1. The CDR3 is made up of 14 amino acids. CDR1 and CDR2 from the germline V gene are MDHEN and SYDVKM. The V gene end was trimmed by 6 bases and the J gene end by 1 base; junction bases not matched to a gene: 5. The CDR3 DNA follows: TGTGCCAGCAGGGCAGGGGGAGTTAACTATGGCTACACCTTC. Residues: CASRAGGVNYGYTF.